These 21 T cell receptor beta chains came from one sample sequenced in a study of blood T cell repertoires in COVID-19. The protocol was immunoSEQ multiplex PCR, while the TCRdb copy is restricted to in-frame clones and leaves out a portion. The sample holds approximately 250,000 clones, approximately 83% seen once. Sequenced: peripheral blood. These receptors were taken from a woman aged 50 to 60 with acute or convalescent COVID-19.

This sequence joins TRBV7-2 and TRBJ1-5; D perhaps matches TRBD1 (5 bases). The CDR3 consists of 14 residues. V was pared by 4 bases and J by 6 bases, with 13 bases between. The germline V gene encodes CDR1 SGHTA and CDR2 FQGNSA. CDR3 protein: CASSSQGGVQPQHF. The CDR3 DNA sequence: TGTGCCAGCAGCTCCCAGGGAGGGGTTCAGCCCCAGCATTTT.

The V and J genes are TRBV6-2 or TRBV6-3 and TRBJ2-7, with 11 bases that match TRBD1. This CDR3 spans 15 amino acids. The trim removed 5 bases at V and 2 bases at J, leaving 5 bases unmatched. Germline V gives CDR1 MNHEY, CDR2 SVGEGT. CDR3 DNA: TGTGCCAGCAGTAAATCGGGACAGGGGGCCTACGAGCAGTACTTC. It translates to CASSKSGQGAYEQYF.

The genes are TRBV27 and TRBJ2-7; 8 bases match TRBD2. J lost 3 bases, V lost 6 bases, and 7 bases had no gene match. The CDR3 has 14 amino acids. CDR1 and CDR2 (germline): MNHEY, SMNVEV (reference sequence). CDR3 region: CASSSGLGIYEQYF. In nucleotides, the CDR3 is TGTGCCAGCAGCTCGGGACTAGGGATCTACGAGCAGTACTTC.

The chain links TRBV6-6 to TRBJ2-7; D perhaps matches TRBD1 (6 bases). This CDR3 is built from 15 residues. The V end was cut by 8 bases, the J end by 1 base, with 18 bases between. The germline V gene encodes CDR1 MNHNY and CDR2 SVGAGI (reference sequence). CDR3 sequence (DNA): TGTGCCAGCGGTCCAGGGGATTTCCTATCCTACGAGCAGTACTTC. Residues: CASGPGDFLSYEQYF.

The V gene is TRBV20-1, the J gene TRBJ2-3, with a weak D call TRBD2 (5 bases). This CDR3 is built from 15 residues. V was shortened by 3 bases and J by 6 bases, with 19 bases between the two germline ends. Looked up from germline, CDR1 is DFQATT and CDR2 is SNEGSKA (reference sequence). CDR3 DNA: TGCAGTGCTAGTCCCTACCGGGGTTCAGCGGATACGCAGTATTTT. Amino acids: CSASPYRGSADTQYF.

The chain couples TRBV19 to TRBJ2-6; TRBD1 agrees at 8 bases. Germline assignment: CDR1 LNHDA and CDR2 SQIVND (reference sequence). The V and J ends lost 10 bases and 0 bases, in that order; junction bases with no gene match: 8. This CDR3 comprises 16 residues. The CDR3 nucleotides read TGTGCCACCACGGACAGGGTGAGCTCTGGGGCCAACGTCCTGACTTTC. It translates to CATTDRVSSGANVLTF. The full variable domain, completed using reference TRBV19 and TRBJ2-6, is DGGITQSPKYLFRKEGQNVTLSCEQNLNHDAMYWYRQDPGQGLRLIYYSQIVNDFQKGDIAEGYSVSREKKESFPLTVTSAQKNPTAFYLCATTDRVSSGANVLTFGAGSRLTVL.

The J gene is TRBJ2-1, the V gene TRBV23-1, with 10 bases that match TRBD1. TRBV23-1 counts as an open reading frame of uncertain function. This CDR3 contains 13 residues. The V and J ends lost 6 bases and 7 bases, in that order; junction bases with no gene match: 3. The DNA of the CDR3 is TGCGCCAGCAGGGGACAGGGGACAAATGAGCAGTTCTTC. This encodes CASRGQGTNEQFF.

The chain joins TRBV7-2 to TRBJ2-7, with TRBD1 matching over 9 bases. CDR1 is SGHTA, CDR2 FQGNSA, per germline. V was clipped by 5 bases and J by 5 bases; unmatched bases: 10. This CDR3 is built from 15 residues. The CDR3 nucleotides read TGTGCCAGCAGCCCCACCAGGGACAGGGCTCACGAGCAGTACTTC. Translating gives CASSPTRDRAHEQYF.

This clone was observed once. The chain links TRBV13 to TRBJ1-2; 9 bases match TRBD1. In germline, CDR1 is PRHDT, CDR2 FYEKMQ (reference sequence). The CDR3 consists of 15 residues. J gave up 0 bases and V 5 bases, and 4 bases lay outside the gene matches. CDR3 region: CASSAYRGPNYGYTF. CDR3 in DNA: TGTGCCAGCAGCGCTTACAGGGGGCCTAACTATGGCTACACCTTC.

This clone has just a few counts. The genes are TRBV6-1 and TRBJ2-1, with D uncertain. Trimming cost V 3 bases and J 12 bases, with 15 bases left between them. Germline CDR1 reads MNHNS; CDR2 reads SASEGT. The CDR3 spans 13 residues. The CDR3 DNA reads as TGTGCCAGCAGTGATGAACCGATCTCGGTGCAGTTCTTC. It encodes CASSDEPISVQFF.

The chain links TRBV5-1 to TRBJ2-5; D remains ambiguous. V lost 0 bases and J 4 bases, leaving 7 bases between the germline ends. Germline CDR1 reads SGHRS; CDR2 reads YFSETQ. CDR3 length: 13 residues. CDR3 sequence: CASSLVPGETQYF. In nucleotides, the CDR3 is TGCGCCAGCAGCTTGGTTCCGGGAGAGACCCAGTACTTC.

In nucleotides, the CDR3 is TGTGCCAGCACACCGGGACAGAGCACAGATACGCAGTATTTT. Its translation: CASTPGQSTDTQYF. The chain employs TRBV6-5 and TRBJ2-3; 7 positions agree with TRBD1. CDR1 is MNHEY, CDR2 SVGAGI, per germline. Losses at the gene ends were 7 bases for V and 0 bases for J; bases not matched to a gene: 4. This CDR3 has 14 amino acids.

This clone was detected once. The rearrangement joins TRBV6-5 to TRBJ2-2; maybe TRBD1 (6 bases). This CDR3 region has 16 residues. Germline CDR1 reads MNHEY; CDR2 reads SVGAGI. The V end lost 1 base, the J end lost 5 bases, and 14 bases lay between the germline ends. The CDR3 DNA reads TGTGCCAGCAGTTACTTGTCAGGGGCTTCAACCGGGGAGCTGTTTTTT. Translating gives CASSYLSGASTGELFF.

The chain couples TRBV7-2 to TRBJ1-6; D might be TRBD1 (5 bases). The CDR3 covers 15 residues. In germline, CDR1 is SGHTA, CDR2 FQGNSA. The V and J ends lost 5 bases and 2 bases respectively, with 10 bases between them. This CDR3 reads CASSPGGTYNSPLHF. DNA for the CDR3: TGTGCCAGCAGCCCCGGGGGTACCTATAATTCACCCCTCCACTTT. The variable domain in full, completed from reference TRBV7-2 and TRBJ1-6, reads GAGVSQSPSNKVTEKGKDVELRCDPISGHTALYWYRQSLGQGLEFLIYFQGNSAPDKSGLPSDRFSAERTGGSVSTLTIQRTQQEDSAVYLCASSPGGTYNSPLHFGNGTRLTVT.

The chain carries TRBV28 and TRBJ2-7; D uncertain. The germline V gene has CDR1 MDHEN and CDR2 SYDVKM. The CDR3 extends over 13 amino acids. V was clipped by 1 base and J by 3 bases, with 7 bases between them. The DNA for the CDR3 is TGTGCCAGCAGTTTATATCAAAACTACGAGCAGTACTTC. The encoded protein is CASSLYQNYEQYF.

This sequence joins TRBV9 and TRBJ2-2; TRBD2 might be the D (5 bases). CDR3 length equals 14 residues. Germline CDR1 reads SGDLS; CDR2 reads YYNGEE. Trimming left V 5 bases short and J 1 base short, with 9 bases between. The CDR3 spells CASRKGGNTGELFF. DNA for the CDR3: TGTGCCAGCAGGAAAGGAGGGAACACCGGGGAGCTGTTTTTT.

This clone was seen a single time. The genes are TRBV6-2 or TRBV6-3 and TRBJ1-6; 7 nucleotides line up with TRBD1. V was pared by 5 bases and J by 8 bases, with 6 bases of the junction left unmatched. CDR3 length equals 14 residues. Germline CDR1 and CDR2: MNHEY and SVGEGT. For the CDR3, the DNA is TGTGCCAGCAGTGCCTACAGGGGCGATTCACCCCTCCACTTT. Its translation is CASSAYRGDSPLHF.

This clone showed up just a few times. DNA for the CDR3: TGTGCCAGCAGAGCCCCGGGTCTTCTTAACTATGGCTACACCTTC. Its protein is CASRAPGLLNYGYTF. V usage is TRBV6-5 and J usage is TRBJ1-2, with D unresolved. The V gene lost 6 bases and the J gene lost 1 base, with 15 bases spanning the gap. The CDR3 runs 15 residues. Germline V gene lookup returns CDR1 MNHEY and CDR2 SVGAGI.

CDR3 region: CAISEARSYNEQFF. DNA for the CDR3: TGTGCCATCAGTGAGGCGAGGTCCTACAATGAGCAGTTCTTC. The chain combines TRBV10-3 with TRBJ2-1, with D unresolved. Germline CDR1 ENHRY, CDR2 SYGVKD. The V and J ends lost 2 bases and 1 base respectively, with 6 bases between them. The CDR3 extends over 14 amino acids.

The CDR3 region is CAISDGGVVTDTQYF. In nucleotides, the CDR3 is TGTGCCATCAGTGATGGGGGGGTGGTCACAGATACGCAGTATTTT. The V and J genes are TRBV10-3 and TRBJ2-3, with 7 positions matching TRBD2. After removal of 3 bases from V and 2 bases from J, the junction contained 5 bases not matched to a gene. CDR1 is ENHRY, CDR2 SYGVKD, per germline. The length of the CDR3 is 15 residues.

The gene calls are TRBV3-1 (or the pseudogene TRBV3-2) and TRBJ2-7; D remains unclear. The length of the CDR3 is 14 residues. Deletions cut 4 bases from V and 0 bases from J, with 10 bases between. CDR1 and CDR2 (germline): LGHDT, YNNKEL (reference sequence). The chain's CDR3 is CASSPASGSYEQYF. The CDR3 nucleotides are TGTGCCAGCAGCCCCGCGTCTGGCTCCTACGAGCAGTACTTC.